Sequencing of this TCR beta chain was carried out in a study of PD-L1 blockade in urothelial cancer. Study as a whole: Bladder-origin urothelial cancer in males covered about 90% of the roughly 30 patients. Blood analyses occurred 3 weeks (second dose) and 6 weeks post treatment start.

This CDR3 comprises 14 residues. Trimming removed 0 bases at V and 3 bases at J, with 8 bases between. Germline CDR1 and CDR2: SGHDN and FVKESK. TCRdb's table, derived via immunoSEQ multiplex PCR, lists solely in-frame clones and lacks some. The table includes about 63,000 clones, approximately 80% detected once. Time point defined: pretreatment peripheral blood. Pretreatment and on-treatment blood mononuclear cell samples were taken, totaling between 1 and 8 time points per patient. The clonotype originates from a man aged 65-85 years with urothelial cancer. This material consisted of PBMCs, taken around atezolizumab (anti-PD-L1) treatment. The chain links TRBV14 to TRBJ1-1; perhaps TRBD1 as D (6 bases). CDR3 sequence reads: CASSQEGADTEAFF. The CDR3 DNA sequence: TGTGCCAGCAGCCAAGAGGGGGCGGACACTGAAGCTTTCTTT.